What follows describes a single TCR beta chain. Antigen unknown. This entry belongs to a study of T cell responses to AZD1222 COVID-19 vaccine. Study as a whole: Combined were second doses at about 4 or about 12 weeks. General study results and limits: The study found Spike-specific TCR breadth and depth rose after two AZD1222 doses. Donor demographics were predominantly white British with a female majority; clonal diversity may be underestimated. Seropositive status at baseline applied to only six AZD1222 recipients.

Sequenced by immunoSEQ multiplex PCR; TCRdb stores in-frame clones only, minus some. The sample contains about 160,000 clones, around nine tenths of which appear only once. This sequence was found in an adult in good health. The specimen comprised peripheral blood, sampled on day 0 of AZD1222 vaccination.

The CDR3 loop is CASSPLGSYGYTF. The CDR3 DNA sequence: TGTGCCAGCTCACCACTGGGGAGCTATGGCTACACCTTC. V gene TRBV18 combines with J gene TRBJ1-2; D ambiguous. There are 13 residues in the CDR3. The V gene lost 1 base and the J gene lost 4 bases, with 7 bases spanning the gap. Germline V CDR1 and CDR2: KGHSH, LQKENI.